These 24 T cell receptor beta chains came from one sample sequenced in a study of blood T cells in healthy people across ages. The authors ran a second PCR of roughly 7 to 11 cycles using a sample-barcoded 5' primer and a J-beta primer mix. TCRdb redid the calling of the 5' RACE reads with MiXCR, one entry per CDR3 protein. The data hold roughly 1,500,000 distinct CDR3 sequences, with roughly 32% observed a single time. The sequenced sample was blood. The receptor source for this set is a woman under 40 in good health.

V gene TRBV20-1 combines with J gene TRBJ2-3; TRBD2 agrees at 12 bases. From germline, CDR1 is DFQATT and CDR2 SNEGSKA (reference sequence). CDR3 length equals 14 residues. V trimming: 7 bases; J trimming: 6 bases; junction bases outside the gene matches: 8. CDR3: CSGPLAGGTDTQYF. DNA for the CDR3: TGCAGTGGTCCCCTAGCGGGAGGGACTGATACGCAGTATTTT.

The chain is built from TRBV5-6 and TRBJ2-5; 9 positions match TRBD1. With the DNA end fitting TRBJ2-7 better, the J assignment may be wrong. CDR1 SGHDT and CDR2 YYEEEE come from the germline V gene. The CDR3 runs 13 residues. The CDR3 sequence: CASSWTGVNEQYF. CDR3 bases: TGTGCCAGCAGCTGGACAGGGGTAAACGAGCAGTACTTC.

The J gene is TRBJ1-2, the V gene TRBV29-1; 12 bases map to TRBD1. The V segment lost 5 bases and the J segment 8 bases; nucleotides outside the gene matches: 12. The CDR3 length is 15 residues. Per germline, CDR1 SQVTM and CDR2 ANQGSEA. The CDR3 sequence: CSVLMGTGGRGGYTF. The CDR3 DNA follows: TGCAGCGTTTTGATGGGGACAGGGGGCCGGGGAGGCTACACCTTC.

With regard to this clonotype: A read error may explain this, as a much larger clone is one base away. This chain joins TRBV29-1 and TRBJ2-7; D not resolved. Germline V lookup: CDR1 SQVTM, CDR2 ANQGSEA. This CDR3 is 12 amino acids long. Written as DNA, the CDR3 is TGCAGCATTGAAAGCCCCCCCAACGAGCAGTACTTC. Amino acids: CSIESPPNEQYF.

This chain uses TRBV5-1 with TRBJ2-3, with TRBD2 matching over 8 bases. The V segment lost 5 bases and the J segment 6 bases; nucleotides outside the gene matches: 11. Germline loops: CDR1 SGHRS, CDR2 YFSETQ. The CDR3 runs 15 residues. The CDR3 DNA is TGCGCCAGCAGGGACGCCGGACTAGCATCGGATACGCAGTATTTT. It specifies CASRDAGLASDTQYF.

The chain couples TRBV29-1 to TRBJ2-1; the D gene is possibly TRBD2 (6 bases). Trimming removed 1 base at V and 0 bases at J, with 13 bases between. The CDR3 has 16 residues. The germline gives CDR1 SQVTM, CDR2 ANQGSEA. The CDR3 region is CSVEGVREPSYNEQFF. CDR3 DNA: TGCAGCGTTGAAGGGGTACGGGAGCCCTCCTACAATGAGCAGTTCTTC.

This sequence joins TRBV20-1 and TRBJ1-5, with a tentative D call TRBD1 (6 bases). Trimming cost V 6 bases and J 6 bases, with 24 bases left between them. There are 16 residues in the CDR3. Germline V gives CDR1 DFQATT, CDR2 SNEGSKA (reference sequence). Here the CDR3 DNA reads TGCAGTGCGGGGGTTGGGGGGCAAATCGTGAGTCAGCCCCAGCATTTT. This codes for CSAGVGGQIVSQPQHF.

The chain has TRBV5-1 and TRBJ2-1; 7 bases agree with TRBD2. CDR3 length equals 15 residues. CDR1 SGHRS and CDR2 YFSETQ come from the germline V gene. The junction had 7 bases not matched to a gene; V was cut back by 1 base and J by 6 bases. The CDR3 nucleotides read TGCGCCAGCAGCTTGAGAGCGGGGAGCCTCAATGAGCAGTTCTTC. Amino acid sequence: CASSLRAGSLNEQFF.

The chain recombines TRBV29-1 with TRBJ2-5; D tentatively fits TRBD1 or TRBD2 (5 bases each). V gave up 4 bases and J gave up 11 bases, with 17 bases separating them. The V gene's germline CDR1 is SQVTM and CDR2 ANQGSEA. CDR3 length equals 12 residues. CDR3 amino acids: CSVGGLINEQYF. CDR3 DNA: TGCAGCGTTGGGGGGTTGATAAATGAGCAGTACTTC.

The table lists this clonotype with a few counts. V is TRBV15 and J is TRBJ2-1; 11 nucleotides align to TRBD2. Germline CDR1 LNHNV, CDR2 YYDKDF (reference sequence). V lost 0 bases and J lost 4; bases outside the gene matches: 11. The CDR3 loop spans 19 amino acids. Here the CDR3 DNA reads TGTGCCACCAGCAGAGATCCCACTAGCGGGAGTTATGGGTACAATGAGCAGTTCTTC. Amino acids: CATSRDPTSGSYGYNEQFF. Based on the CDR3 plus reference TRBV15 and TRBJ2-1, the full variable domain is DAMVIQNPRYQVTQFGKPVTLSCSQTLNHNVMYWYQQKSSQAPKLLFHYYDKDFNNEADTPDNFQSRRPNTSFCFLDIRSPGLGDTAMYLCATSRDPTSGSYGYNEQFFGPGTRLTVL.

The rearrangement joins TRBV11-1 to TRBJ1-5, with TRBD1 as a possible D gene (6 bases). The CDR3 sequence is 16 residues long. V lost 2 bases and J 8 bases, leaving 19 bases between the germline ends. Germline V lookup: CDR1 SGHAT, CDR2 FQDESV (reference sequence). CDR3 DNA sequence: TGTGCCAGCAGCTTACAGTGGGTAGGGGGACCAAAGCCCCAGCATTTT. Its protein is CASSLQWVGGPKPQHF.

The rearrangement joins TRBV2 to TRBJ2-7; 10 bases are a match to TRBD1. Germline-derived CDR1 and CDR2 are SNHLY and FYNNEI. This CDR3 contains 15 residues. V trimming: 4 bases; J trimming: 3 bases; junction bases outside the gene matches: 6. The CDR3 coding sequence is TGTGCCAGCAGTGTATATGGGACAGGGGACTACGAGCAGTACTTC. Translation: CASSVYGTGDYEQYF. The variable domain in full, completed from reference TRBV2 and TRBJ2-7, reads EPEVTQTPSHQVTQMGQEVILRCVPISNHLYFYWYRQILGQKVEFLVSFYNNEISEKSEIFDDQFSVERPDGSNFTLKIRSTKLEDSAMYFCASSVYGTGDYEQYFGPGTRLTVT.

In its sample, this clonotype was seen many times. The CDR3 nucleotides read TGTGCCAGCAGCAAGAGGGGGTCCTACAATGAGCAGTTCTTC. It codes for CASSKRGSYNEQFF. The V gene is TRBV7-2, the J gene TRBJ2-1; TRBD1 might be the D (6 bases). This CDR3 is built from 14 residues. CDR1 SGHTA and CDR2 FQGNSA come from the germline V gene. Between the trimmed V and J ends, which lost 5 bases and 1 base, there was a span of 9 bases. The whole variable domain, remainder taken from reference TRBV7-2 and TRBJ2-1, is GAGVSQSPSNKVTEKGKDVELRCDPISGHTALYWYRQSLGQGLEFLIYFQGNSAPDKSGLPSDRFSAERTGGSVSTLTIQRTQQEDSAVYLCASSKRGSYNEQFFGPGTRLTVL.

This clonotype has just a few counts. The genes are TRBV11-2 and TRBJ2-3; a possible D gene is TRBD2 (5 bases). CDR1 and CDR2 from the germline V gene are SGHAT and FQNNGV. This CDR3 has 17 amino acids. With 3 bases removed from V and 4 bases from J, the gap between germline ends came to 20 bases. Written as DNA, the CDR3 is TGTGCCAGCAGCTTTGCCCGGGAATCAACCCCCGCAGATACGCAGTATTTT. It codes for CASSFARESTPADTQYF. Full variable domain (remainder filled in from reference TRBV11-2 and TRBJ2-3): EAGVAQSPRYKIIEKRQSVAFWCNPISGHATLYWYQQILGQGPKLLIQFQNNGVVDDSQLPKDRFSAERLKGVDSTLKIQPAKLEDSAVYLCASSFARESTPADTQYFGPGTRLTVL.

The chain couples TRBV20-1 to TRBJ1-2; TRBD1 is a possible D gene (6 bases). This CDR3 has 15 residues. CDR1 DFQATT and CDR2 SNEGSKA come from the germline V gene (reference sequence). Trimming shortened V by 6 bases and J by 0 bases, and 17 bases separated the two germline ends. The DNA of the CDR3 is TGCAGTGCCACACCCGGGGGGGCCACTAACTATGGCTACACCTTC. It codes for CSATPGGATNYGYTF.

V usage is TRBV6-1 and J usage is TRBJ1-6, with D tentatively TRBD1 (6 bases). This CDR3 has 14 residues. Germline CDR1 and CDR2: MNHNS and SASEGT. Between the trimmed V and J ends, which lost 3 bases and 8 bases, there was a span of 11 bases. In DNA, the CDR3 is TGTGCCAGCAGTGATAGCCAGGGGTATTCACCCCTCCACTTT. It yields the protein CASSDSQGYSPLHF.

This clonotype occurred a few times. The DNA for the CDR3 is TGTGCCAGCAGCAAGGGGGACAGGGCTGCAGATACGCAGTATTTT. Protein product: CASSKGDRAADTQYF. V gene TRBV5-4 combines with J gene TRBJ2-3; 9 bases map to TRBD1. The germline V gene has CDR1 SGHNT and CDR2 YYREEE (reference sequence). V trimming: 4 bases; J trimming: 4 bases; junction bases outside the gene matches: 7. The CDR3 contains 15 residues.

The chain joins TRBV20-1 to TRBJ1-5, with D perhaps TRBD1 (5 bases). Trimming took off 0 bases at V and 5 bases at J, with 17 bases between the two ends. The CDR3 covers 16 residues. Germline loops: CDR1 DFQATT, CDR2 SNEGSKA (reference sequence). CDR3 amino acids: CSARDRVSGVHQPQHF. The CDR3 coding sequence is TGCAGTGCTAGAGACAGGGTGTCTGGGGTGCATCAGCCCCAGCATTTT.

J is TRBJ2-5 and V is TRBV18; 8 bases agree with TRBD1. CDR1 is KGHSH and CDR2 is LQKENI in the germline V gene. The CDR3 contains 14 residues. The ends lost 5 bases at V and 5 bases at J; junction bases unmatched: 7. The CDR3 DNA follows: TGTGCCAGCTCAAAGGACAGGGCGGGTGAGACCCAGTACTTC. It specifies CASSKDRAGETQYF.

This chain links TRBV13 with TRBJ2-7, with 8 bases fitting TRBD2. The DNA end is a closer match to TRBJ2-5, so the J assignment may be wrong. The V gene's germline CDR1 is PRHDT and CDR2 FYEKMQ (reference sequence). There are 16 residues in the CDR3. CDR3 amino acids: CASSPGSGGPEETQYF. The CDR3 nucleotides read TGTGCCAGCAGCCCAGGGTCGGGGGGGCCGGAAGAGACCCAGTACTTC.

This clonotype showed up just a few times. The chain couples TRBV5-1 to TRBJ2-3; a possible D gene is TRBD2 (6 bases). The CDR3 covers 16 residues. V was clipped by 0 bases and J by 4 bases, with 15 bases between them. Per germline, CDR1 SGHRS and CDR2 YFSETQ. CDR3 region: CASSLGLGKEPDTQYF. The CDR3 DNA reads as TGCGCCAGCAGCTTGGGACTAGGGAAGGAGCCAGATACGCAGTATTTT.

The J gene is TRBJ2-1, the V gene TRBV4-2; 7 bases line up with TRBD1. The V gene end was trimmed by 3 bases and the J gene end by 3 bases; junction bases not matched to a gene: 5. Germline CDR1 and CDR2: LGHNA and YNFKEQ. The CDR3 contains 15 residues. The CDR3 DNA follows: TGTGCCAGCAGCCAGAGGGACAGCCACTACAATGAGCAGTTCTTC. The encoded protein is CASSQRDSHYNEQFF.

This clonotype showed up just a few times. A much larger clone differs by one base, so this may be a read error. The V call is TRBV20-1, the J call TRBJ2-1; tentatively, D is TRBD1 or TRBD2 (5 bases each). Germline CDR1 and CDR2: DFQATT and SNEGSKA (reference sequence). The CDR3 length is 12 residues. Trimming removed 5 bases from V and 12 bases from J, with 17 bases in between. CDR3: CSAGYVGVGQFF. The DNA of the CDR3 is TGCAGTGCTGGGTACGTGGGGGTAGGGCAGTTCTTC.

The V call is TRBV20-1, the J call TRBJ1-2; D not resolved. Looked up from germline, CDR1 is DFQATT and CDR2 is SNEGSKA (reference sequence). The CDR3 totals 11 residues. The CDR3 DNA reads TGCTGTTCTAAGGAGGAATATGGCTACACCTTC. It translates to CCSKEEYGYTF.